This is a list of T cell receptor beta chains from one sample in a study of identical twins. TCRdb ran MiXCR on the 5' RACE reads and lists one entry per CDR3 protein. The table includes a few hundred thousand distinct CDR3 sequences, approximately 8.3% detected once. Another study also made use of these data, one on yellow fever vaccine responses in identical twins.

Sample: CD8+ T cells sorted from blood. The source of these receptors is a woman aged 18-29 years in good health. Both conserved end residues are trimmed from each CDR3. A D gene is named only where the DNA matches it firmly.

D gene,V gene,J gene,CDR3 protein
TRBD1,TRBV14,TRBJ2-7,ASSQKTGDHEQY
TRBD1,TRBV11-3,TRBJ2-2,ASSSRQGGAGELF
.,TRBV14,TRBJ2-1,ASSQRSSSGTTYNEQF
.,TRBV20-1,TRBJ2-7,SALERQVSYEQY
.,TRBV11-1,TRBJ1-3,ASISRSSSRSSGNTIY
.,TRBV29-1,TRBJ1-1,SVVAGSMNTEAF
.,TRBV10-1,TRBJ2-7,ASSEYLAGDREQY
.,TRBV28,TRBJ2-1,ASITFGAEQF
.,TRBV2,TRBJ2-3,ASSEVGRITDTQY
TRBD1,TRBV12-3/TRBV12-4,TRBJ2-7,ASSIDREYEQY
TRBD2,TRBV29-1,TRBJ2-7,SVGEGPTYEQY
TRBD1,TRBV29-1,TRBJ2-5,SVVGTGETQY
.,TRBV27,TRBJ2-4,ASSSRQGLAKNIQY
.,TRBV29-1,TRBJ2-1,SVFQSPYNEQF
TRBD2,TRBV4-3,TRBJ2-7,ASSQEREASYEQY
TRBD1,TRBV7-9,TRBJ2-7,ASSPGQGNEQY
.,TRBV4-3,TRBJ2-6,ASSQETASGANVLT
.,TRBV20-1,TRBJ2-1,SARGGGVSYNEQF
TRBD2,TRBV6-1,TRBJ2-1,ASSSGHPGGVEQF
.,TRBV29-1,TRBJ2-1,SVEARVSSYNEQF
TRBD2,TRBV5-1,TRBJ2-7,ASSPTPLAGVDEQY
.,TRBV10-3,TRBJ2-2,AISVEGGVNTGELF
.,TRBV4-2,TRBJ2-5,ASSQVRTSETQY
TRBD1,TRBV29-1,TRBJ2-3,SSRTGDTDTQY
.,TRBV9,TRBJ2-3,ASSAGGADTQY
TRBD2,TRBV3-1,TRBJ2-7,ASSQDALAGPT
.,TRBV15,TRBJ2-1,ATSRDRLASYEQF
.,TRBV7-9,TRBJ2-7,ASTPGKEYEQY
.,TRBV20-1,TRBJ2-7,SARDKRLVYEQY
.,TRBV29-1,TRBJ1-2,SVELIPYGYT
.,TRBV6-2/TRBV6-3,TRBJ2-2,ASSLRLNTGELF
TRBD2,TRBV10-3,TRBJ2-1,AIRTGTSLYNEQF
.,TRBV5-1,TRBJ2-1,ASSPEGGTYNEQF
TRBD1,TRBV7-9,TRBJ2-7,ASSLATGGEQY
TRBD2,TRBV23-1,TRBJ2-3,ASDGTSRADTQY